Listed below are T cell receptor beta chains from one sample, sequenced in a study of beta chain features in type 1 diabetes. Clones were read by immunoSEQ multiplex PCR, and TCRdb kept only the in-frame ones, dropping some. The sample has 200,000 to 300,000 clones; approximately 14% are singletons. Sequenced material: naive CD4+ T cells from blood. All receptors derive from a woman aged 40 to 50 in good health. Both conserved end residues are part of each CDR3. D genes are given only for firm matches. Clone size is shown for a subset of rows, as once, few, many or a class of expanded clone.

CDR3,DNA,D,V,size,J
CASSLGPTGTGAGYTF,TGTGCCAGCAGCTTAGGACCCACCGGGACAGGGGCTGGCTACACCTTC,TRBD1,TRBV7-2,few,TRBJ1-2
CASSVGGEQYF,TGTGCCAGCAGCGTAGGGGGCGAGCAGTACTTC,NA,TRBV9,few,TRBJ2-7
CASSLGLAGGLGEQYF,TGTGCCAGCAGCTTAGGACTAGCGGGGGGGCTGGGGGAGCAGTACTTC,TRBD2,TRBV7-2,few,TRBJ2-7
CASSLGPAGTNEQFF,TGTGCCAGCAGCTTAGGTCCAGCGGGGACGAATGAGCAGTTCTTC,TRBD2,TRBV11-2,few,TRBJ2-1
CASSRGNTEAFF,TGTGCCAGCTCCCGAGGGAACACTGAAGCTTTCTTT,NA,TRBV18,NA,TRBJ1-1
CASSVGSNTEAFF,TGTGCCAGCAGCGTAGGTAGTAACACTGAAGCTTTCTTT,NA,TRBV9,NA,TRBJ1-1
CASSLAQGQGVYGYTF,TGTGCCAGCAGCTTAGCACAGGGACAGGGGGTTTATGGCTACACCTTC,TRBD1,TRBV13,few,TRBJ1-2
CASSDTPLGADEQYF,TGTGCCAGCAGTGACACCCCCTTAGGGGCTGACGAGCAGTACTTC,NA,TRBV6-1,NA,TRBJ2-7
CASSSGPREVGGDGYTF,TGTGCCAGCAGTTCGGGCCCCCGAGAGGTGGGAGGGGATGGCTACACCTTC,NA,TRBV5-4,once,TRBJ1-2
CASSLVSSGASYTGELFF,TGCGCCAGCAGCTTGGTATCTAGCGGGGCCTCATACACCGGGGAGCTGTTTTTT,TRBD2,TRBV5-1,NA,TRBJ2-2
CASSRQGRNNSPLHF,TGTGCCAGCAGCCGACAGGGTCGGAACAATTCACCCCTCCACTTT,TRBD1,TRBV14,few,TRBJ1-6
CASSLGGLIYEQYF,TGTGCCAGCAGCCTGGGTGGACTGATCTACGAGCAGTACTTC,NA,TRBV11-2,NA,TRBJ2-7
CASSPASGGAGETQYF,TGTGCCAGCAGCCCTGCTAGCGGGGGGGCCGGCGAGACCCAGTACTTC,TRBD2,TRBV7-8,few,TRBJ2-5
CASSRGRGYEQYF,TGTGCCAGCAGCCGGGGGAGGGGGTACGAGCAGTACTTC,NA,TRBV7-2,NA,TRBJ2-7
CASSHSEAGEQFF,TGTGCCAGCAGCCATTCCGAGGCCGGTGAGCAGTTCTTC,NA,TRBV7-6,few,TRBJ2-1
CASSSRRGRDISGANVLTF,TGTGCCAGTAGTAGCAGACGAGGCCGGGATATTTCTGGGGCCAACGTCCTGACTTTC,NA,TRBV19,NA,TRBJ2-6
CASSDPHLAGVETQYF,TGTGCCAGCAGCGATCCGCACCTAGCGGGTGTGGAGACCCAGTACTTC,TRBD2,TRBV7-2,NA,TRBJ2-5
CASSQGPPGQGHQPQHF,TGCGCCAGCAGCCAAGGGCCGCCGGGACAGGGGCATCAGCCCCAGCATTTT,TRBD1,TRBV4-3,NA,TRBJ1-5
CASSYQSEDSPLHF,TGTGCCAGCAGTTACCAGAGCGAGGATTCACCCCTCCACTTT,NA,TRBV6-5,few,TRBJ1-6
CSGGDRGQGYTF,TGCAGCGGGGGGGACAGGGGGCAAGGCTACACCTTC,TRBD1,TRBV29-1,NA,TRBJ1-2
CASSLAQGQNSPLHF,TGCGCCAGCAGCTTGGCGCAGGGGCAAAATTCACCCCTCCACTTT,NA,TRBV5-1,NA,TRBJ1-6
CASSPAGAGTDTQYF,TGTGCCAGCTCACCAGCGGGCGCAGGCACAGATACGCAGTATTTT,NA,TRBV18,NA,TRBJ2-3
CAIAGLAGGMGETQYF,TGTGCCATCGCGGGACTAGCGGGGGGGATGGGTGAGACCCAGTACTTC,TRBD2,TRBV10-3,NA,TRBJ2-5
CASSPGQTNTEAFF,TGCGCCAGCAGCCCTGGACAGACGAACACTGAAGCTTTCTTT,NA,TRBV5-1,few,TRBJ1-1
CASSPTRQGHYGYTF,TGTGCCAGCAGCCCAACTCGACAGGGACACTATGGCTACACCTTC,TRBD1,TRBV14,NA,TRBJ1-2
CASSGGLAGGLFKFF,TGTGCCAGCAGCGGAGGACTAGCGGGGGGCCTCTTCAAGTTCTTC,TRBD2,TRBV2,few,TRBJ2-1
CASSPQGAHLFF,TGTGCCAGCAGCCCCCAGGGGGCCCATCTGTTTTTT,TRBD1,TRBV9,NA,TRBJ1-4
CASSFGTDLTPQHF,TGTGCCAGCAGCTTTGGGACAGATCTGACGCCCCAGCATTTT,TRBD1,TRBV11-2,NA,TRBJ1-5
CASSQNQGDTEAFF,TGTGCCAGCAGCCAAAACCAGGGGGACACTGAAGCTTTCTTT,TRBD1,TRBV7-9,NA,TRBJ1-1
CASSPVSGQGSYGYTF,TGTGCCAGCTCACCCGTCTCGGGACAGGGAAGCTATGGCTACACCTTC,TRBD1,TRBV18,NA,TRBJ1-2
CTSSQDGQTNYGYTF,TGCACCAGCAGCCAAGATGGACAGACTAACTATGGCTACACCTTC,NA,TRBV1,few,TRBJ1-2
CASSHRGMNTEAFF,TGTGCCAGCAGCCACAGGGGGATGAACACTGAAGCTTTCTTT,TRBD1,TRBV5-8,NA,TRBJ1-1
CAPWEGPNTEAFF,TGTGCCCCATGGGAGGGACCGAACACTGAAGCTTTCTTT,NA,TRBV13,many,TRBJ1-1
CSIRPAGNYGYTF,TGCAGCATTAGACCGGCAGGAAACTATGGCTACACCTTC,NA,TRBV29-1,few,TRBJ1-2
CSVGAYNQPQHF,TGCAGCGTTGGAGCGTACAATCAGCCCCAGCATTTT,NA,TRBV29-1,NA,TRBJ1-5
CASSPAWTGYGYTF,TGTGCCAGCAGTCCAGCCTGGACAGGCTATGGCTACACCTTC,TRBD1,TRBV11-2,few,TRBJ1-2
CASSYSASRGRYEQYF,TGTGCCAGCAGTTATTCGGCCTCGCGGGGGCGATACGAGCAGTACTTC,NA,TRBV6-5,few,TRBJ2-7
CASSQTGYEQYF,TGTGCCAGCAGTCAGACAGGGTACGAGCAGTACTTC,TRBD1,TRBV2,NA,TRBJ2-7
CASSLTGERETQYF,TGCGCCAGCAGCTTAACAGGGGAGAGAGAGACCCAGTACTTC,TRBD1,TRBV5-1,NA,TRBJ2-5
CASSFVSGPTGELFF,TGTGCCAGCAGCTTCGTTAGCGGCCCCACCGGGGAGCTGTTTTTT,NA,TRBV7-2,NA,TRBJ2-2
CASSYSRDSTYEQYF,TGTGCCAGCAGTTACTCGCGGGACAGCACCTACGAGCAGTACTTC,NA,TRBV6-5,NA,TRBJ2-7
CASSDGTGGYNEQFF,TGCGCCAGCAGTGACGGGACAGGGGGCTACAATGAGCAGTTCTTC,TRBD1,TRBV10-1,NA,TRBJ2-1